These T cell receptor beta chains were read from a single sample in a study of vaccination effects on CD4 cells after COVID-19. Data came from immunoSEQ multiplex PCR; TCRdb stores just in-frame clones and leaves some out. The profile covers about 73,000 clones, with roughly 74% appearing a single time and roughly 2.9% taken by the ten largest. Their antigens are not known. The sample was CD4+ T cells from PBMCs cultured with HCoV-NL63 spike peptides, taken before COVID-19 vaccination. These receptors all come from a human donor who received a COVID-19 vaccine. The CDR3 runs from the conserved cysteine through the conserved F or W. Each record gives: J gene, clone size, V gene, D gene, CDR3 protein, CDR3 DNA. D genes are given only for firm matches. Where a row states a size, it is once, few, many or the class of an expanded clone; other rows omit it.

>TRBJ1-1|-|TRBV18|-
CASSPLGIGQSEAFF
TGTGCCAGCTCACCATTGGGGATCGGACAGTCTGAAGCTTTCTTT
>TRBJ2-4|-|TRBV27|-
CASSPHWGIQAKNIQYF
TGTGCCAGCAGCCCTCACTGGGGCATCCAAGCCAAAAACATTCAGTACTTC
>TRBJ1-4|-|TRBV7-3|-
CASSLGPNEKLFF
TGTGCCAGCAGCTTGGGCCCCAATGAAAAACTGTTTTTT
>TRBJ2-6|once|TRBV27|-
CASSTTGRSSGANVLTF
TGTGCCAGCAGTACGACAGGACGGAGTTCTGGGGCCAACGTCCTGACTTTC
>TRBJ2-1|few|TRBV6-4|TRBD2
CASSLSGEIYNEQFF
TGTGCCAGCAGCCTTAGCGGGGAGATATACAATGAGCAGTTCTTC
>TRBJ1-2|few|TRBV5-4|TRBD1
CASSRDRVNYGYTF
TGTGCCAGCAGCCGGGACAGGGTGAACTATGGCTACACCTTC
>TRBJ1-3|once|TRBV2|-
CASRQTLSGNTIYF
TGTGCCAGCAGACAGACTCTCTCTGGAAACACCATATATTTT
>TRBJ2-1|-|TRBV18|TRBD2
CASSPSGGYNEQFF
TGTGCCAGCTCACCGAGCGGGGGATACAATGAGCAGTTCTTC
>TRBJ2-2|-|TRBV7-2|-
CASKAAFHTGELFF
TGTGCCAGCAAAGCGGCCTTTCACACCGGGGAGCTGTTTTTT
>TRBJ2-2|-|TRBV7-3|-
CASSSTGELFF
TGTGCCAGCAGCTCCACCGGGGAGCTGTTTTTT
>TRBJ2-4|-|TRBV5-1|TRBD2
CASSLAGTSGKNIQYF
TGCGCCAGCAGCTTGGCGGGGACTAGCGGCAAAAACATTCAGTACTTC
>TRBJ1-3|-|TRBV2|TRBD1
CASRPRGRGHGNTIYF
TGTGCCAGCAGACCCAGGGGCAGGGGGCATGGAAACACCATATATTTT
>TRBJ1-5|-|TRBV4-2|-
CASSQGAQGDQPQHF
TGTGCCAGCAGCCAAGGGGCACAGGGTGATCAGCCCCAGCATTTT
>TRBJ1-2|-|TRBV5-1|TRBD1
CASSFSPGQGASYTF
TGCGCCAGCAGCTTTTCCCCCGGACAGGGGGCGAGCTACACCTTC
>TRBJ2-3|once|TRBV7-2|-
CASSLGGQDTQYF
TGTGCCAGCAGCCTTGGGGGGCAAGATACGCAGTATTTT
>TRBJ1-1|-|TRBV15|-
CATSRDSGVSAAFF
TGTGCCACCAGCAGAGATTCGGGGGTATCTGCAGCTTTCTTT
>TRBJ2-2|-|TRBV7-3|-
CASSLFPLSTGELFF
TGTGCCAGCAGCTTATTCCCCCTTAGCACCGGGGAGCTGTTTTTT
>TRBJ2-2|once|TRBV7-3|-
CASSLIIGGSVPGELFF
TGTGCCAGCAGCTTAATAATCGGCGGGTCCGTCCCCGGGGAGCTGTTTTTT
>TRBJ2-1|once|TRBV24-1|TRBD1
CATSGNRDRDNEQFF
TGTGCCACCAGTGGCAACCGGGACAGGGACAATGAGCAGTTCTTC
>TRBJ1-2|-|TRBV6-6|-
CASSNKGARDYGYTF
TGTGCCAGCAGCAACAAAGGGGCGCGTGACTATGGCTACACCTTC
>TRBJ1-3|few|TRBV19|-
CASSITSAGNTIYF
TGTGCCAGTAGTATAACGTCGGCTGGAAACACCATATATTTT
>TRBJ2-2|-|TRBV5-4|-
CASSFGGGAAGELFF
TGTGCCAGCAGCTTTGGAGGGGGGGCCGCCGGGGAGCTGTTTTTT
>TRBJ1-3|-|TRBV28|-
CASSLPYPGNTIYF
TGTGCCAGCAGTTTACCATACCCAGGAAACACCATATATTTT
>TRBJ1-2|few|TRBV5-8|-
CASSLDPLYFF
TGTGCCAGCAGCTTGGACCCTCTATACTTCTTC
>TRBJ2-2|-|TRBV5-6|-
CASSLSYTGELFF
TGTGCCAGCAGCTTGAGCTACACCGGGGAGCTGTTTTTT
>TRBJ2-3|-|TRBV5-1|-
CASSLPTGVTDTQYF
TGCGCCAGCAGCTTACCGACAGGCGTTACAGATACGCAGTATTTT
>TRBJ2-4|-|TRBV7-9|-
CASSGGRGSAKNIQYF
TGTGCCAGCAGCGGGGGGAGGGGGTCAGCCAAAAACATTCAGTACTTC
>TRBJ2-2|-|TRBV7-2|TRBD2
CASSLAVLAGGFGELFF
TGTGCCAGCAGCTTAGCAGTCCTGGCGGGGGGTTTCGGGGAGCTGTTTTTT
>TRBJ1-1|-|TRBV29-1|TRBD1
CSASPGQGEAFF
TGCAGCGCTAGTCCGGGACAGGGAGAAGCTTTCTTT
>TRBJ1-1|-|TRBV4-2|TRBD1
CASSGPDRGQVAFF
TGTGCCAGCAGCGGCCCTGACAGGGGGCAGGTGGCTTTCTTT
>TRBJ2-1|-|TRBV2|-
CASSREEGNEQFF
TGTGCCAGCAGCAGGGAGGAGGGGAATGAGCAGTTCTTC
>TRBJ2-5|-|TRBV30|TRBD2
CAWSAGLAFGQETQYF
TGTGCCTGGAGTGCGGGACTAGCATTCGGCCAAGAGACCCAGTACTTC
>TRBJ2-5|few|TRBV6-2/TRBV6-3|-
CASSTHARETQYF
TGTGCCAGCAGCACACACGCCAGAGAGACCCAGTACTTC